This TCR beta chain was recovered during a study of blood T cells in healthy people across ages (dated by TCRdb to about 2015). About the investigation overall: In model experiments, template switching captured about one uniquely barcoded TCR beta cDNA molecule for every two T cells. Using deep sequencing normalized with unique cDNA molecular identifiers, the study measured how TCR beta repertoire diversity changes with age. The donors were split into four age groups: young (average approximately 16 years), middle-aged (39), aged (over 55) and long-lived (under 85). The study analyzed two additional independent replicas of 1 million unique cDNA reads from the same blood draw for two donors, one aged 18 to 29 and one aged 80 or older.

Systemically healthy Caucasian individuals from Russia, 35 to 50 in total and aged about 6 to 95 years, were included as donors. Roughly 10 milliliters of peripheral blood were collected from each donor into EDTA-treated Vacutainer tubes. PBMCs were isolated by Ficoll-Paque density-gradient centrifugation, with at least 7 million obtained per sample. Trizol reagent was used to extract total RNA from the PBMCs, yielding at least 6 micrograms per sample. For every donor, an aliquot of PBMCs went through flow cytometry to measure the percentages of naive CD45RAhigh/CD27high T cells. In its sample, this clonotype was seen a few times. Its antigen is still unknown. Base quality data are lacking; no much larger clone is found one base away. On the study overall, not on this receptor specifically: Observed TCR beta diversity correlated strongly with the percentage of naive T cells measured by flow cytometry. Because donor CMV infection status was unknown, age-related changes in expanded clonotypes were potentially confounded. Because profiling used bulk unsorted PBMCs, naive and antigen-experienced compartments could not be compared conclusively. Estimates of total diversity based on one million sequenced T cells were regarded as lower bounds and as underestimates. Compared with the aged group, more naive CD4+ T cells, fewer expanded clones and increased TCR diversity were shown by the long-lived group, suggesting age selection. As age increased, observed TCR beta diversity per million T cells dropped in a roughly linear way, and a significant reduction was already evident by age about 40.

The library was produced with 5' RACE. These reads were obtained on an Illumina HiSeq 2500. A second PCR of about 7 to 12 cycles was performed with a sample-barcoded 5' primer and a J-beta primer mix. Each TCR beta cDNA molecule received a unique molecular identifier from a template-switch 5' adaptor carrying 12 random nucleotides. Each sample yielded at least 3 million CDR3-containing paired-end reads. First-strand cDNA was synthesized from all RNA with the Mint cDNA synthesis kit, primed by a TRBC-specific oligonucleotide. Following uracil-DNA glycosylase treatment, a first 18-cycle PCR with universal primers M1SS and BC2_uni_R was performed on all cDNA. Concerning the study's data processing: Each sample was normalized by randomly selecting 1 million high-quality reads, each carrying a distinct molecular identifier. Reads with shared molecular identifiers were discarded instead of being binned into consensus sequences. CDR3 identification, clonotype clustering and error correction used MiTCR with a Q25 quality threshold and the strictest error-elimination algorithm. A nonparametric unseen species model with Euler transformation was used to estimate a lower bound on total TCR beta diversity. The public reads were run again by TCRdb, first through fastp at Q25 and then through MiXCR, and only productive beta chains were kept. A single entry per CDR3 protein holds the most common genes and DNA from its merged rows. The V and J calls and clone size come from TCRdb's table, not from the authors' own analysis. The sample profile shows about 930,000 distinct CDR3 sequences; about 28% of them were found once. The ten most abundant clones make up 9.5% to 13% of the sample.

The same sample was also used in a study of T cells of mothers and their children. The second investigation adds: The donors were nine systemically healthy Caucasian individuals, made up of three mothers and their six children. cDNA synthesis consumed the entire amount of extracted RNA, loaded at approximately 1.6 ug RNA in each 15 ul reaction. In the second PCR, the M1S primer added sample barcodes and 2-4 random nucleotides. More than 9 million TCR beta CDR3 reads were obtained from each mother, and 2.5 million to 3.5 million reads were obtained from each child. Thymic selection shapes the output of TCR recombination in a similar way in related and unrelated pairs, and inherited differences have a minor effect. Related mother-child pairs always showed normalized repertoire overlap that was slightly higher than in unrelated mother-child pairs, though the difference was never significant. No persistent microchimeric T cell clones were found, with a detection sensitivity of approximately 94 clones per million clonotypes. In the study, deep NGS was used to compare the TCR beta repertoires of mothers and children, and features distinguishing related mother-child pairs from unrelated individuals were sought. The mean age was 40 +/- 4 years for the mothers and approximately 11 +/- 4 years for the children. After adapters were ligated using NEBNext reagents, the libraries underwent 100+100 nt paired-end sequencing on an Illumina HiSeq 2000. To prevent cross-contamination, the mother and child libraries were prepared a month apart and were sequenced in separate runs. For each donor, between roughly 450,000 and 2,200,000 distinct TCR beta clonotypes were identified. Naive TCR beta clonotypes were estimated from low-frequency clonotypes matched to each donor's FACS-determined naive share, without sorting.

Specimen: blood. The clonotype was recovered from a woman between 35 and 50 years old in good health.

The nucleotide sequence reads TGTGCCAGCAGCTTCGGGACAGGGAATAATTCACCCCTCCACTTT. It translates to CASSFGTGNNSPLHF. The receptor chain draws on TRBV7-9 and TRBJ1-6; 9 bases in between match TRBD1. The CDR3 runs 15 residues from the cysteine to the phenylalanine. Only the CDR3 part of the read is kept: 45 bases, read in frame from the first base. In the germline V gene (reference sequence), CDR1 corresponds to SEHNR and CDR2 to FQNEAQ. The junction shows trimming of 3 bases on V and 5 bases on J, and the gene matches do not reach 2 bases of it.